These T cell receptor beta chains were read from a single sample in a study of cytomegalovirus exposure and HLA in healthy donors. The repertoire was sequenced with immunoSEQ multiplex PCR; TCRdb's copy has only in-frame clones and lacks some. The sample has 90,000 to 140,000 clones, around 80% seen once. Sequences were obtained from PBMCs. The source of these receptors is a man younger than 40 in good health and CMV-seronegative. CDR3s include the opening cysteine and the closing phenylalanine or tryptophan. D genes are given only for firm matches. The size entry is marked missing in some rows and otherwise reads once, few, many or a size class.

D: TRBD1; V: TRBV29-1; size: .; length: 12; J: TRBJ1-1; CDR3: CSVGTGKFEAFF; DNA: TGCAGCGTGGGGACAGGGAAATTTGAAGCTTTCTTT
D: .; V: TRBV5-6; size: few; length: 11; J: TRBJ1-2; CDR3: CASSSLYGYTF; DNA: TGTGCCAGCAGCTCCCTCTATGGCTACACCTTC
D: TRBD1; V: TRBV7-2; size: .; length: 13; J: TRBJ1-2; CDR3: CASSFGQAYGYTF; DNA: TGTGCCAGCAGCTTTGGACAGGCCTATGGCTACACCTTC
D: TRBD2; V: TRBV4-2; size: .; length: 16; J: TRBJ2-7; CDR3: CASSQDLKREVNEQYF; DNA: TGTGCCAGCAGCCAAGATCTTAAGCGGGAGGTCAACGAGCAGTACTTC
D: .; V: TRBV7-9; size: .; length: 15; J: TRBJ1-1; CDR3: CASSLGGTRNTEAFF; DNA: TGTGCCAGCAGCTTAGGGGGGACAAGGAACACTGAAGCTTTCTTT
D: TRBD2; V: TRBV30; size: .; length: 14; J: TRBJ2-7; CDR3: CAFAGGAVSYEQYF; DNA: TGTGCCTTTGCGGGGGGTGCTGTCTCCTACGAGCAGTACTTC
D: .; V: TRBV9; size: .; length: 15; J: TRBJ2-7; CDR3: CASSVGWGQTYEQYF; DNA: TGTGCCAGCAGCGTAGGGTGGGGACAAACCTACGAGCAGTACTTC
D: .; V: TRBV6-5; size: .; length: 15; J: TRBJ1-6; CDR3: CASSRAAGHNSPLHF; DNA: TGTGCCAGCAGTCGGGCCGCGGGGCACAATTCACCCCTCCACTTT
D: .; V: TRBV29-1; size: .; length: 13; J: TRBJ2-7; CDR3: CSVEESPRSEQYF; DNA: TGCAGCGTTGAAGAATCCCCACGTAGCGAGCAGTACTTC
D: TRBD1; V: TRBV2; size: .; length: 15; J: TRBJ2-5; CDR3: CASSPDRGREETQYF; DNA: TGTGCCAGCAGTCCTGACAGGGGGAGGGAAGAGACCCAGTACTTC
D: TRBD1; V: TRBV6-6; size: few; length: 13; J: TRBJ1-5; CDR3: CASSLDREQPQHF; DNA: TGTGCCAGCAGCCTGGACAGGGAGCAGCCCCAGCATTTT
D: TRBD2; V: TRBV5-1; size: .; length: 16; J: TRBJ2-1; CDR3: CASRIGSVAGYNEQFF; DNA: TGCGCCAGCAGGATTGGCAGCGTAGCGGGGTACAATGAGCAGTTCTTC
D: TRBD1; V: TRBV5-1; size: .; length: 14; J: TRBJ1-2; CDR3: CASSPDRVEYGYTF; DNA: TGCGCCAGCAGCCCGGACAGGGTTGAGTATGGCTACACCTTC
D: TRBD1; V: TRBV19; size: .; length: 13; J: TRBJ1-2; CDR3: CASSMWQGDGYTF; DNA: TGTGCCAGTAGTATGTGGCAGGGGGATGGCTACACCTTC
D: TRBD1; V: TRBV11-2; size: .; length: 14; J: TRBJ2-5; CDR3: CASSRGQGEETQYF; DNA: TGTGCCAGCAGCCGGGGACAGGGGGAGGAGACCCAGTACTTC
D: .; V: TRBV5-1; size: once; length: 13; J: TRBJ2-7; CDR3: CASSSRERYEQYF; DNA: TGCGCCAGCAGCTCCCGGGAACGCTACGAGCAGTACTTC
D: TRBD1; V: TRBV5-1; size: .; length: 15; J: TRBJ1-4; CDR3: CASRDTGTGDEKLFF; DNA: TGCGCCAGCAGGGACACCGGGACAGGGGACGAAAAACTGTTTTTT
D: TRBD1; V: TRBV6-1; size: .; length: 15; J: TRBJ1-1; CDR3: CASSEPGQSNTEAFF; DNA: TGTGCCAGCAGTGAACCGGGACAGTCGAACACTGAAGCTTTCTTT
D: .; V: TRBV15; size: few; length: 15; J: TRBJ1-5; CDR3: CATSRARVDNQPQHF; DNA: TGTGCCACCAGCAGAGCCAGGGTGGACAATCAGCCCCAGCATTTT
D: TRBD2; V: TRBV7-7; size: .; length: 15; J: TRBJ2-5; CDR3: CASSWGLALQETQYF; DNA: TGTGCCAGCAGCTGGGGACTAGCCCTGCAAGAGACCCAGTACTTC
D: .; V: TRBV6-1; size: .; length: 13; J: TRBJ2-1; CDR3: CASGEDRYNEQFF; DNA: TGTGCCAGCGGAGAGGACAGATACAATGAGCAGTTCTTC
D: .; V: TRBV28; size: .; length: 13; J: TRBJ1-5; CDR3: CASSPSPGLPQHF; DNA: TGTGCCAGCAGTCCCTCCCCCGGTCTTCCCCAGCATTTT
D: TRBD2; V: TRBV29-1; size: .; length: 14; J: TRBJ2-5; CDR3: CSAESGLAIETQYF; DNA: TGCAGCGCGGAGTCGGGACTAGCGATTGAGACCCAGTACTTC
D: .; V: TRBV4-3; size: .; length: 15; J: TRBJ1-1; CDR3: CASSQESRGSAEAFF; DNA: TGCGCCAGCAGCCAAGAAAGCAGAGGGAGCGCTGAAGCTTTCTTT
D: .; V: TRBV9; size: .; length: 14; J: TRBJ1-1; CDR3: CASSYTSENTEAFF; DNA: TGTGCCAGCAGCTACACCTCCGAGAACACTGAAGCTTTCTTT
D: .; V: TRBV30; size: .; length: 13; J: TRBJ2-5; CDR3: CARGGQYQETQYF; DNA: TGTGCCCGCGGGGGCCAGTACCAAGAGACCCAGTACTTC
D: .; V: TRBV2; size: .; length: 11; J: TRBJ2-3; CDR3: CASSAGDTQYF; DNA: TGTGCCAGCAGTGCCGGGGATACGCAGTATTTT
D: .; V: TRBV30; size: .; length: 15; J: TRBJ2-5; CDR3: CAWSAGTSIIETQYF; DNA: TGTGCCTGGAGTGCCGGGACTTCAATCATCGAGACCCAGTACTTC
D: .; V: TRBV27; size: .; length: 14; J: TRBJ1-2; CDR3: CASSLSGPGDGYTF; DNA: TGTGCCAGCAGTCTTTCCGGCCCCGGGGATGGCTACACCTTC
D: .; V: TRBV4-3; size: .; length: 13; J: TRBJ2-1; CDR3: CASSQEGSASQFF; DNA: TGCGCCAGCAGCCAAGAGGGCTCCGCCAGCCAGTTCTTC
D: .; V: TRBV13; size: few; length: 14; J: TRBJ1-4; CDR3: CASSFRQSREKLFF; DNA: TGTGCCAGCAGCTTCCGCCAGTCTAGGGAAAAACTGTTTTTT
D: TRBD2; V: TRBV6-5; size: .; length: 16; J: TRBJ2-2; CDR3: CASSYSVASGTGELFF; DNA: TGTGCCAGCAGTTACTCCGTGGCTAGCGGGACCGGGGAGCTGTTTTTT
D: .; V: TRBV13; size: .; length: 12; J: TRBJ1-5; CDR3: CASSEGSQPQHF; DNA: TGTGCCAGCTCGGAGGGCAGTCAGCCCCAGCATTTT
D: TRBD1; V: TRBV19; size: few; length: 15; J: TRBJ2-1; CDR3: CATLHRQGLFNEQFF; DNA: TGTGCCACCCTTCACCGACAGGGGCTGTTTAATGAGCAGTTCTTC
D: .; V: TRBV6-5; size: few; length: 14; J: TRBJ2-2; CDR3: CASKDRGMAGELFF; DNA: TGTGCCAGCAAGGATCGGGGGATGGCCGGGGAGCTGTTTTTT
D: .; V: TRBV19; size: .; length: 13; J: TRBJ1-1; CDR3: CASSPTPNTEAFF; DNA: TGTGCCAGTAGTCCGACACCGAACACTGAAGCTTTCTTT
D: .; V: TRBV4-1; size: .; length: 12; J: TRBJ1-1; CDR3: CASFGQNTEAFF; DNA: TGCGCAAGCTTCGGTCAGAACACTGAAGCTTTCTTT
D: TRBD2; V: TRBV28; size: few; length: 16; J: TRBJ2-1; CDR3: CASSLFGTSGTNEQFF; DNA: TGTGCCAGCAGTTTATTCGGGACTAGCGGGACTAATGAGCAGTTCTTC
D: TRBD1; V: TRBV7-9; size: .; length: 13; J: TRBJ1-4; CDR3: CSSSRTGDEKLFF; DNA: TGTTCCAGCAGCCGCACAGGGGATGAAAAACTGTTTTTT
D: .; V: TRBV7-8; size: .; length: 14; J: TRBJ1-5; CDR3: CASSLYGGNQPQHF; DNA: TGTGCCAGCAGCTTATACGGTGGCAATCAGCCCCAGCATTTT
D: .; V: TRBV18; size: .; length: 13; J: TRBJ2-5; CDR3: CASSPQKRETQYF; DNA: TGTGCCAGCTCACCACAGAAGAGGGAGACCCAGTACTTC
D: .; V: TRBV29-1; size: .; length: 12; J: TRBJ1-2; CDR3: CSVGPGDYGYTF; DNA: TGCAGCGTTGGTCCAGGGGATTATGGCTACACCTTC
D: TRBD1; V: TRBV29-1; size: .; length: 14; J: TRBJ1-1; CDR3: CSVPDRGLNTEAFF; DNA: TGCAGCGTTCCTGACAGGGGTTTGAACACTGAAGCTTTCTTT
D: .; V: TRBV7-7; size: .; length: 13; J: TRBJ2-7; CDR3: CASSFNEFYEQYF; DNA: TGTGCCAGCAGCTTCAACGAGTTCTACGAGCAGTACTTC
D: .; V: TRBV5-6; size: .; length: 15; J: TRBJ2-1; CDR3: CASSLGRNAYNEQFF; DNA: TGTGCCAGCAGCTTGGGCAGAAACGCATACAATGAGCAGTTCTTC
D: TRBD1; V: TRBV20-1; size: .; length: 11; J: TRBJ1-2; CDR3: CSNTGDRGYTF; DNA: TGCAGCAACACAGGGGATCGGGGCTACACCTTC
D: TRBD1; V: TRBV4-3; size: .; length: 16; J: TRBJ2-5; CDR3: CASSQNRGSGQETQYF; DNA: TGCGCCAGCAGCCAAAACAGGGGGAGCGGTCAAGAGACCCAGTACTTC
D: .; V: TRBV9; size: once; length: 13; J: TRBJ2-3; CDR3: CASSLGSPDTQYF; DNA: TGTGCCAGCAGCTTGGGGAGCCCAGATACGCAGTATTTT
D: TRBD2; V: TRBV27; size: .; length: 16; J: TRBJ2-1; CDR3: CASSPQSAGGRNEQFF; DNA: TGTGCCAGCAGCCCCCAGTCAGCGGGGGGGCGGAATGAGCAGTTCTTC
D: TRBD1; V: TRBV6-1; size: .; length: 20; J: TRBJ1-3; CDR3: CASSEPGRWDRSYSGNTIYF; DNA: TGTGCCAGCAGTGAACCTGGCAGGTGGGACAGGTCTTACTCTGGAAACACCATATATTTT
D: .; V: TRBV10-2; size: .; length: 13; J: TRBJ1-1; CDR3: CASSEFGDTEAFF; DNA: TGCGCCAGCAGTGAGTTCGGGGACACTGAAGCTTTCTTT
D: TRBD1; V: TRBV5-6; size: .; length: 18; J: TRBJ2-5; CDR3: CASSRERWFQGVVETQYF; DNA: TGTGCCAGCAGCCGTGAAAGATGGTTCCAGGGGGTTGTGGAGACCCAGTACTTC
D: .; V: TRBV7-5; size: few; length: 16; J: TRBJ1-2; CDR3: CVRSLIDPRTAHGYTF; DNA: TGTGTCAGAAGCTTAATAGACCCGCGGACAGCCCATGGCTACACCTTC